This entry features one T cell receptor (beta chain) sequence. Its antigen target is currently unknown. Base qualities were left out, and no much larger clone turns up one base away. The data stem from a study of blood T cell repertoires in COVID-19 (TCRdb year 2020). With respect to the entire study: The collaborator samples originated in the United States, Italy and Spain and spanned the acute and convalescent phases of COVID-19. The prospective study material was composed of cDNA or gDNA derived from T cells, B-cell-depleted T cells, or PBMCs. The dataset comprised deeply sampled blood TCRbeta repertoires from subjects exposed to, actively infected with, or recovered from COVID-19. The repertoires were made available in a free public database intended to serve as a resource for research on the immune response to SARS-CoV-2. Samples came from the ongoing ImmuneRACE study (first 160 participants) plus 1,254 subjects from 6 global collaborators. Nearly every sample came with metadata listing a de-identified subject ID, COVID-19 status, age in years and sex. Where available, HLA class I and class II types were taken from metadata supplied by the sample provider and were not determined by assay-based typing. Broad study findings and their caveats: The quantity of clinical and demographic metadata differed by source and by participant and was supplied without curation.

The CDR3 goes from the cysteine to the phenylalanine over 13 residues. Only the CDR3 DNA is retained, 39 bases long and in frame from the first base. The germline V and J ends show losses of 6 bases and 4 bases respectively, and no gene match explains 3 bases of the junction. Based on the germline V gene, the CDR1 and CDR2 sequences are WSHSY and SAAADI. One collaborating source in Seattle enrolled patients during active infection and followed them longitudinally through the course of disease. The collaborating institutions used their own protocols to collect whole blood in K2EDTA tubes. For TCRbeta analysis, collaborator samples were shipped as frozen whole blood, as isolated PBMCs, or as DNA extracted from either sample type. TCRbeta CDR3 regions were amplified from genomic DNA by means of the immunoSEQ Assay, a bias-controlled multiplex PCR. On the study's bioinformatics: Nucleated cell counts per sample were estimated from amplification of reference gene primers within the assay. To quantify the absolute abundance of each unique TCRbeta CDR3 rearrangement, sequence reads were collapsed and filtered. For each sample, productive Simpson clonality was calculated by taking the square root of Simpson's diversity index across productive rearrangements. The table was pulled from immuneACCESS by TCRdb, which kept in-frame rearrangements only. Such tables lose some clones; where checked, under half of the loss comes from unresolved V genes, and the rest has no known cause. That table supplies the V and J calls and clone size; D and trimming were determined from the DNA. For this sample the table gives about 170,000 clones, of which approximately 84% were detected only once. The ten most abundant clones make up around 2.9% of the sample.

This chain is built from TRBV10-2 and TRBJ2-5; 9 central bases correspond to TRBD1. The sequenced material came from peripheral blood. The source of this sequence is a woman of 80 years or more with COVID-19, enrolled during active disease. The nucleotides are TGCGCCAGCAGGAGGGACAGGGTAGAGACCCAGTACTTC. The resulting protein is CASRRDRVETQYF.